The next 5 T cell receptor beta chains were all read from a single sample in a study of blood T cell repertoires in COVID-19. Libraries were prepared by immunoSEQ multiplex PCR; TCRdb keeps only in-frame clonotypes and omits some of them. The sample has under 300,000 clones, more than 70% seen once. The sample consisted of peripheral blood. The receptors here all came from a woman aged 40-49 years who had recovered from COVID-19.

The gene calls are TRBV7-3 and TRBJ2-7; possibly TRBD1 for D (7 bases). Germline CDR1 SGHTA, CDR2 FQGTGA. V was cut by 5 bases and J by 2 bases, with 13 bases left in between. The CDR3 is 14 amino acids. CDR3 protein: CASSQQGGAYEQYF. The CDR3 DNA sequence: TGTGCCAGCAGCCAGCAGGGGGGTGCCTACGAGCAGTACTTC.

This clone came up a few times. Other DNA sequences in this specimen translate into the identical CDR3. The J gene is TRBJ2-7, the V gene TRBV7-3, with 11 bases matching TRBD2. CDR3 size: 13 residues. Germline CDR1 SGHTA, CDR2 FQGTGA. Unmatched junction bases numbered 2, after V lost 4 bases and J lost 6 bases. CDR3 residues: CASSSLAGGEQYF. The DNA of the CDR3 is TGTGCCAGCAGCTCCCTAGCGGGGGGCGAGCAGTACTTC. The entire variable domain, with the rest obtained from reference TRBV7-3 and TRBJ2-7, is as follows: GAGVSQTPSNKVTEKGKYVELRCDPISGHTALYWYRQSLGQGPEFLIYFQGTGAADDSGLPNDRFFAVRPEGSVSTLKIQRTERGDSAVYLCASSSLAGGEQYFGPGTRLTVT.

In this sample, this clone turned up once. The chain carries TRBV20-1 and TRBJ2-5, with D uncertain. The CDR3 has 15 amino acids. Trimming pared 3 bases from V and 2 bases from J, leaving 16 bases between. Germline V CDR1 and CDR2: DFQATT, SNEGSKA (reference sequence). The CDR3 DNA is TGCAGTGCTAGTTTCTCCCAGGTTTTACAAGAGACCCAGTACTTC. Translation: CSASFSQVLQETQYF.

This chain connects TRBV28 to TRBJ2-6; D gene uncertain. Trimming took 5 bases from V and 2 from J, leaving 16 bases between them. CDR3 length: 17 amino acids. The germline V gene has CDR1 MDHEN and CDR2 SYDVKM. The CDR3 protein is CASSPAVRQAGANVLTF. Here the CDR3 DNA reads TGTGCCAGCAGTCCCGCCGTCCGCCAGGCTGGGGCCAACGTCCTGACTTTC.

The chain couples TRBV6-2 or TRBV6-3 to TRBJ1-2; 10 nucleotides line up with TRBD1. The CDR3 has 14 residues. V trimming: 5 bases; J trimming: 2 bases; junction bases outside the gene matches: 2. Germline CDR1 reads MNHEY; CDR2 reads SVGEGT. CDR3 sequence reads: CASSPGQGNYGYTF. The CDR3 DNA sequence: TGTGCCAGCAGTCCGGGACAGGGGAACTATGGCTACACCTTC.